The 19 T cell receptor beta chains listed next were all sequenced from one sample in a study of CD8 T cells in ankylosing spondylitis. These TCRs' antigens remain unknown. Whole-study results and caveats: A TCR beta motif made of roughly eight highly homologous variants seemed typical of ankylosing spondylitis blood.

A single record per CDR3 protein comes from TCRdb applying MiXCR to the 5' RACE reads. The sample lists just under 550,000 distinct CDR3 sequences; 12% were seen once. The sample taken for sequencing was blood, either unsorted or a sorted T cell fraction (not recorded which). The receptors come from a male donor with ankylosing spondylitis.

The CDR3 reads CASSNPGTGENNEQFF. The CDR3 nucleotides read TGTGCCAGCAGTAACCCCGGGACAGGGGAGAACAATGAGCAGTTCTTC. The V and J genes are TRBV28 and TRBJ2-1; 10 bases map to TRBD1. Germline trimming cut 5 bases from V and 5 bases from J; bases unmatched to any gene: 9. CDR3 length: 16 residues. Germline loops: CDR1 MDHEN, CDR2 SYDVKM.

This clonotype was seen more than once but under ten times. The rearrangement uses TRBV15 and TRBJ2-7, with D perhaps matching TRBD1 or TRBD2 (5 bases each). Germline CDR1 and CDR2: LNHNV and YYDKDF (reference sequence). The germline V and J ends were trimmed by 0 bases and 6 bases, with 12 bases remaining between them. The CDR3 spans 14 residues. As DNA, the CDR3 is TGTGCCACCAGCAGAGATCTGGGGGTCGGCGAGCAGTACGTC. Its translation: CATSRDLGVGEQYV.

The genes are TRBV24-1 and TRBJ1-5; no clear D. Germline CDR1 KGHDR, CDR2 SFDVKD. The V end lost 2 bases, the J end lost 6 bases, and 16 bases lay between the germline ends. CDR3 size: 16 residues. The chain's CDR3 is CATSDSGHGESQPQHF. The CDR3 nucleotides read TGTGCCACCAGTGATTCGGGCCATGGGGAGAGTCAGCCCCAGCATTTT.

Only a few counts were recorded for this clonotype. Written as DNA, the CDR3 is TGCGCCAGCAGCCGAGCGTCTACCTCCGGGACCGGGGAGCTGTTTTTT. Translation: CASSRASTSGTGELFF. The J gene is TRBJ2-2, the V gene TRBV5-1, with D unclear. CDR1 and CDR2 from the germline V gene are SGHRS and YFSETQ. The CDR3 contains 16 residues. V lost 4 bases and J lost 5, with 18 bases in between.

This rearrangement joins TRBV7-2 to TRBJ1-2, with TRBD1 identical over 7 bases. CDR3 length: 14 residues. With 1 base clipped from V and 7 bases from J, the junction kept 6 bases outside the gene matches. Germline V CDR1 and CDR2: SGHTA, FQGNSA. CDR3 region: CASSLEGGASGYTF. The DNA of the CDR3 is TGTGCCAGCAGCTTAGAAGGGGGCGCAAGTGGCTACACCTTC.

This chain joins TRBV5-1 and TRBJ2-7; D remains unclear. Germline CDR1 and CDR2: SGHRS and YFSETQ. V dropped 0 bases and J dropped 2 bases, with 15 bases sitting between them. There are 16 residues in the CDR3. Here the CDR3 reads CASSLDPMTDTYEQYV. DNA for the CDR3: TGCGCCAGCAGCTTGGATCCCATGACGGATACCTACGAGCAGTACGTC.

This clonotype was observed a few times. CDR3 in amino acids: CASRTLLEETQYF. CDR3 in DNA: TGTGCCAGCAGAACATTGTTAGAGGAGACCCAGTACTTC. This rearrangement joins TRBV28 to TRBJ2-5, with D uncertain. V dropped 6 bases and J dropped 5 bases, with 13 bases sitting between them. CDR1 is MDHEN and CDR2 is SYDVKM in the germline V gene. This CDR3 comprises 13 residues.

This clonotype was recorded many times. DNA of the CDR3: TGCAGCGTTGAAGAGACCCGAGGGGAGGCAGGGTACGAGCAGTACTTC. Its translation is CSVEETRGEAGYEQYF. This chain uses TRBV29-1 with TRBJ2-7; possibly TRBD2 for D (6 bases). Germline V lookup: CDR1 SQVTM, CDR2 ANQGSEA. The CDR3 runs to 16 residues. Between the trimmed V and J ends, which lost 0 bases and 4 bases, there was a span of 19 bases.

This clonotype has ten or more counts. The chain has TRBV5-1 and TRBJ1-1; a possible D gene is TRBD1 (6 bases). The V gene's germline CDR1 is SGHRS and CDR2 YFSETQ. This CDR3 spans 14 amino acids. V was trimmed by 3 bases and J by 0 bases, leaving 9 bases between them. The CDR3 coding sequence is TGCGCCAGCAGCTACGACAGGATGAACACTGAAGCTTTCTTT. Encoded protein: CASSYDRMNTEAFF. Filled out from reference TRBV5-1 and TRBJ1-1, the complete variable domain reads KAGVTQTPRYLIKTRGQQVTLSCSPISGHRSVSWYQQTPGQGLQFLFEYFSETQRNKGNFPGRFSGRQFSNSRSEMNVSTLELGDSALYLCASSYDRMNTEAFFGQGTRLTVV.

V gene TRBV29-1 combines with J gene TRBJ1-1; the D is unclear. The V and J ends lost 6 bases and 0 bases respectively, with 8 bases between them. The V gene's germline CDR1 is SQVTM and CDR2 ANQGSEA. This CDR3 comprises 12 residues. CDR3: CSVKNMNTEAFF. The DNA of the CDR3 is TGCAGCGTCAAAAACATGAACACTGAAGCTTTCTTT.

This clonotype was detected ten times or more. The chain uses TRBV6-1 and TRBJ2-1; 8 bases line up with TRBD2. With 4 bases clipped from V and 6 bases from J, the junction kept 5 bases outside the gene matches. This CDR3 is built from 14 residues. Germline V CDR1 and CDR2: MNHNS, SASEGT. The CDR3: CASSGWREVNEQFF. DNA of the CDR3: TGTGCCAGCAGTGGGTGGCGGGAGGTCAATGAGCAGTTCTTC.

V usage is TRBV5-1 and J usage is TRBJ2-1; 8 nucleotides agree with TRBD2. This CDR3 has 17 amino acids. Per germline, CDR1 SGHRS and CDR2 YFSETQ. The J segment lost 6 bases and the V segment lost 4 bases, leaving 15 bases of the junction unmatched. The DNA of the CDR3 is TGCGCCAGCAGCGCAAGTATTCGCGGACTAGCCCTCAATGAGCAGTTCTTC. The encoded protein is CASSASIRGLALNEQFF.

This chain connects TRBV27 to TRBJ2-7; D remains unclear. This CDR3 has 17 amino acids. Germline V gene sequence: CDR1 MNHEY, CDR2 SMNVEV (reference sequence). V was shortened by 2 bases and J by 2 bases, with 19 bases between the two germline ends. Written as DNA, the CDR3 is TGTGCCAGCAGTTTAAATTCTGGGTTGCTCATTACCTACGAGCAGTACGTC. Translation: CASSLNSGLLITYEQYV.

The chain is built from TRBV6-1 and TRBJ2-5; 7 bases align to TRBD1. The CDR3 has 15 amino acids. Trimming at V came to 6 bases and at J to 2 bases, leaving 9 bases not matched to a gene. Germline lookup yields CDR1 MNHNS and CDR2 SASEGT. The CDR3 reads CASSRSPGQQETQYF. CDR3 DNA sequence: TGTGCCAGCAGCCGCTCTCCGGGACAGCAAGAGACCCAGTACTTC.

For this clonotype: This could be a read error, since a much larger clone is one nucleotide away. The genes are TRBV7-9 and TRBJ2-7, with D uncertain. Germline assignment: CDR1 SEHNR and CDR2 FQNEAQ (reference sequence). The CDR3 contains 14 residues. CDR3 in amino acids: CASRTLDGPNEHYF. The CDR3, as DNA: TGTGCCAGCAGAACGCTTGACGGGCCCAACGAGCACTACTTC.

In its sample, this clonotype was seen a few times. J is TRBJ2-1 and V is TRBV11-3; no reliable D call. Between the trimmed V and J ends, which lost 2 bases and 8 bases, there was a span of 13 bases. Germline assignment: CDR1 SGHNT and CDR2 YENEEA. This CDR3 contains 14 residues. The CDR3 DNA is TGTGCCAGCAGCTTAAGGAACCACGCGGATGAGCAGTTCTTC. It encodes CASSLRNHADEQFF. Full variable domain (remainder filled in from reference TRBV11-3 and TRBJ2-1): EAGVVQSPRYKIIEKKQPVAFWCNPISGHNTLYWYLQNLGQGPELLIRYENEEAVDDSQLPKDRFSAERLKGVDSTLKIQPAELGDSAVYLCASSLRNHADEQFFGPGTRLTVL.

This clonotype was observed many times. V usage is TRBV11-2 and J usage is TRBJ1-2; D is unclear. The V end lost 6 bases, the J end lost 5 bases, and 13 bases lay between the germline ends. Germline V gene sequence: CDR1 SGHAT, CDR2 FQNNGV. This CDR3 contains 13 residues. The CDR3: CASRSTGEYGYTF. The CDR3 coding sequence is TGTGCCAGCAGATCTACGGGAGAATATGGCTACACCTTC.

This chain joins TRBV20-1 and TRBJ2-1, with 12 nucleotides matching TRBD2. CDR3 length: 14 residues. CDR1 is DFQATT and CDR2 is SNEGSKA in the germline V gene (reference sequence). The V segment lost 5 bases and the J segment 8 bases; nucleotides outside the gene matches: 7. CDR3 loop: CSAPSTSGSDEQFF. The CDR3 DNA reads TGCAGTGCTCCCTCGACTAGCGGGAGCGATGAGCAGTTCTTC.

DNA of the CDR3: TGTGCCAGCAGCTTAGTGCGTCTAGCGGGAGGGCCCTCCCCTGGTGAGCAGTTCTTC. It codes for CASSLVRLAGGPSPGEQFF. V and J are TRBV11-1 and TRBJ2-1, with 12 bases matching TRBD2. Per germline, CDR1 SGHAT and CDR2 FQDESV (reference sequence). Germline trimming cut 1 base from V and 9 bases from J; bases unmatched to any gene: 16. The CDR3 runs 19 residues.